What follows are 14 T cell receptor beta chains derived from one specimen sequenced in a study of blood T cell repertoires in COVID-19. Sequencing was performed with immunoSEQ multiplex PCR; in TCRdb, only in-frame clones are kept and a portion is missing. The table includes around 700,000 clones, about nine tenths detected once. Sequencing was done on a sample of peripheral blood. The receptors stem from a woman younger than 35 with acute or convalescent COVID-19.

The sample holds one count of this clone. V is TRBV7-9 and J is TRBJ1-2, with D maybe TRBD1 (5 bases). V shed 1 base and J shed 4 bases, with 13 bases lying between them. CDR3 size: 15 residues. Germline V gene data show CDR1 as SEHNR and CDR2 as FQNEAQ (reference sequence). The CDR3 is CASSLGSGHPYGYTF. In DNA form, the CDR3 reads TGTGCCAGCAGCTTAGGTTCAGGACATCCCTATGGCTACACCTTC.

V is TRBV3-1 (or the pseudogene TRBV3-2) and J is TRBJ2-5; 9 bases match TRBD2. The CDR3 runs to 18 residues. The V gene's germline CDR1 is LGHDT and CDR2 YNNKEL (reference sequence). J gave up 2 bases and V 3 bases, and 13 bases lay outside the gene matches. CDR3 nucleotides: TGTGCCAGCAGCCACCGCCAAAGGGGGCGGGGGGGACAAGAGACCCAGTACTTC. Translated: CASSHRQRGRGGQETQYF.

CDR3 nucleotide sequence: TGCGCCAGCAGCCAAGGCCCAGGGGTGAACACTGAAGCTTTCTTT. Its protein product is CASSQGPGVNTEAFF. The chain uses TRBV4-1 and TRBJ1-1; TRBD1 is a possible D gene (6 bases). The CDR3 length is 15 residues. Germline CDR1 reads MGHRA; CDR2 reads YSYEKL. Between the trimmed V and J ends, which lost 1 base and 0 bases, there was a span of 9 bases.

This clone was detected once. The gene calls are TRBV15 and TRBJ1-2; tentatively, D is TRBD1 (5 bases). The germline V gene encodes CDR1 LNHNV and CDR2 YYDKDF (reference sequence). The CDR3 is 15 amino acids. Trimming removed 1 base at V and 0 bases at J, with 9 bases between. The CDR3 sequence: CATSRGPGTNYGYTF. The CDR3, as DNA: TGTGCCACCAGCAGAGGGCCAGGGACTAACTATGGCTACACCTTC.

About this clone: Other DNA sequences within the sample encode an identical CDR3. The V and J genes are TRBV5-4 and TRBJ2-7, with 11 nucleotides matching TRBD1. CDR3 size: 14 residues. The ends lost 4 bases at V and 4 bases at J; junction bases unmatched: 4. The germline gives CDR1 SGHNT, CDR2 YYREEE (reference sequence). The CDR3 sequence is CASSLGTGGYEQYF. The DNA of the CDR3 is TGTGCCAGCAGCCTTGGGACAGGGGGATACGAGCAGTACTTC.

The rearrangement uses TRBV2 and TRBJ1-5; 7 nucleotides agree with TRBD1. The CDR3 is 15 amino acids. V gave up 0 bases and J gave up 6 bases; unmatched junction bases: 5. CDR1 and CDR2 (germline): SNHLY, FYNNEI. CDR3 sequence reads: CASSEADRPRQPQHF. As DNA, the CDR3 is TGTGCCAGCAGTGAAGCGGACAGGCCGCGTCAGCCCCAGCATTTT.

The genes are TRBV6-5 and TRBJ2-1, with TRBD2 as a possible D gene (6 bases). V dropped 2 bases and J dropped 6 bases, with 11 bases sitting between them. The CDR3 contains 14 residues. Germline CDR1 is MNHEY and CDR2 is SVGAGI. CDR3 in amino acids: CASSYQGTLNEQFF. Written as DNA, the CDR3 is TGTGCCAGCAGTTACCAAGGGACTCTCAATGAGCAGTTCTTC.

DNA of the CDR3: TGCGCCAGCAGCCGCTTCGGAACCGGGACAGTTGGCTATGGCTACACCTTC. Protein sequence: CASSRFGTGTVGYGYTF. The chain is built from TRBV4-1 and TRBJ1-2; 7 bases align to TRBD1. The germline CDR1 and CDR2 sequences are MGHRA and YSYEKL. This CDR3 is 17 amino acids long. V lost 4 bases, J lost 4 bases, and 15 bases stayed unmatched.

The chain is built from TRBV27 and TRBJ2-7; 7 nucleotides match TRBD1. The CDR3 contains 13 residues. Germline V gene sequence: CDR1 MNHEY, CDR2 SMNVEV (reference sequence). The trim removed 7 bases at V and 6 bases at J, leaving 9 bases unmatched. The CDR3 DNA reads TGTGCCAGCACCATGACAGGGTCAAGCGAGCAGTACTTC. As protein: CASTMTGSSEQYF.

The table lists this clone with a few counts. The chain is built from TRBV2 and TRBJ1-2; D perhaps matches TRBD1 (5 bases). Germline V lookup: CDR1 SNHLY, CDR2 FYNNEI. The CDR3 is 13 amino acids. The V end lost 6 bases, the J end lost 4 bases, and 12 bases lay between the germline ends. CDR3 protein: CASRIREVYGYTF. In DNA, the CDR3 is TGTGCCAGCAGAATCAGGGAGGTCTATGGCTACACCTTC.

This clone has just one count. The rearrangement uses TRBV5-1 and TRBJ2-7; TRBD2 might be the D (6 bases). V was shortened by 1 base and J by 1 base, with 12 bases between the two germline ends. The CDR3 totals 15 residues. Germline values: CDR1 SGHRS, CDR2 YFSETQ. CDR3 sequence (DNA): TGCGCCAGCAGCTTGAGCCCGGGAGCGTCCTACGAGCAGTACTTC. It is translated as CASSLSPGASYEQYF.

V is TRBV7-8 and J is TRBJ1-1; 8 bases are a match to TRBD1. CDR3 length: 16 amino acids. V dropped 5 bases and J dropped 4; count of bases not matched to a gene: 12. CDR1 SGHVS and CDR2 FQNEAQ come from the germline V gene. The CDR3 region has the DNA TGTGCCAGCAGCCCCTCGTGGCAGGGGGCCCGCACTGAAGCTTTCTTT. Its translation: CASSPSWQGARTEAFF.

This clone was observed once. The chain carries TRBV7-9 and TRBJ1-6, with a possible D match to TRBD1 (6 bases). The length of the CDR3 is 18 residues. V lost 0 bases to trimming and J lost 4 bases, with 16 bases between them. Germline V CDR1 and CDR2: SEHNR, FQNEAQ (reference sequence). DNA of the CDR3: TGTGCCAGCAGCTTAGCGGGGGCCATGGGGTCGTATAATTCACCCCTCCACTTT. Translated: CASSLAGAMGSYNSPLHF.

The V call is TRBV7-9, the J call TRBJ2-7, with TRBD2 as a possible D gene (5 bases). V lost 5 bases and J lost 6, with 20 bases in between. The CDR3 runs 15 residues. Germline CDR1 and CDR2: SEHNR and FQNEAQ (reference sequence). CDR3 sequence: CASSPGYGSSGEQYF. As DNA, the CDR3 is TGTGCCAGCAGCCCGGGGTACGGAAGCTCCGGCGAGCAGTACTTC. The entire variable domain, with the rest obtained from reference TRBV7-9 and TRBJ2-7, is as follows: DTGVSQNPRHKITKRGQNVTFRCDPISEHNRLYWYRQTLGQGPEFLTYFQNEAQLEKSRLLSDRFSAERPKGSFSTLEIQRTEQGDSAMYLCASSPGYGSSGEQYFGPGTRLTVT.